The sequence of this T cell receptor (beta chain) was determined in a study of T cells in Graves' hyperthyroidism and ophthalmopathy. Study at large: The authors collected peripheral blood at initial diagnosis, before any treatment.

The V gene's germline CDR1 is SGHRS and CDR2 YFSETQ. V dropped 6 bases and J dropped 3 bases, with 16 bases sitting between them. The CDR3 extends over 14 amino acids. Points on this clonotype: The antigen remains undetermined.

Diagnosis relied on clinical symptoms, serum thyroxine and TRAb, thyroid ultrasound and orbital computed tomography. Using about 10 ml of fresh peripheral blood, PBMCs were prepared. Notes on the study in general: In blood, most of the thyroid clonotypes expanded above 0.001 were also present.

Amplification yielded TCR beta CDR3 regions, with RNA transcripts as the source. During a first-round RT-PCR of the TCR CDR3, the HTBI primer set was used. MiXCR, run by TCRdb on the multiplex PCR reads, gives a single entry per CDR3 protein. The sample holds hundreds of thousands of distinct CDR3 sequences, 20% seen once. The genes are TRBV5-1 and TRBJ2-7; TRBD1 is a possible D gene (6 bases). The sample was blood. The clonotype comes from a man in his forties with Graves' ophthalmopathy. CDR3 sequence reads: CASNPAQGNYEQYF. The CDR3 DNA follows: TGCGCCAGCAATCCCGCACAGGGAAACTACGAGCAGTACTTC.